Shown below are 10 T cell receptor beta chains from a single sample sequenced in a study of T cells after posttransplantation cyclophosphamide. Here immunoSEQ multiplex PCR was the method, and the copy in TCRdb shows in-frame clones only, minus some. Listed here are 23,000 or so clones without any singletons, the top ten holding approximately 7%. The material sequenced was PBMCs. Receptor source: a woman between 55 and 75 years old in good health, CMV-negative, and a related stem cell transplant donor.

There are many counts of this clone. This chain joins TRBV19 and TRBJ2-5; 8 positions agree with TRBD2. Trimming removed 6 bases from V and 5 bases from J; junction bases left unmatched: 5. In germline, CDR1 is LNHDA, CDR2 SQIVND (reference sequence). This CDR3 has 13 residues. The DNA of the CDR3 is TGTGCCAGTAGCGCGGGAGGAGCGGAGACCCAGTACTTC. Protein sequence: CASSAGGAETQYF.

This clone was recorded at least ten times. V is TRBV19 and J is TRBJ2-1; D ambiguous. Trimming removed 11 bases from V and 8 bases from J, with 19 bases in between. Germline V lookup: CDR1 LNHDA, CDR2 SQIVND (reference sequence). The CDR3 sequence is 13 residues long. The DNA for the CDR3 is TGTGCCTCCTCGGATGTAGGAGTGGATGAGCAGTTCTTC. This gives the protein CASSDVGVDEQFF.

Ten or more counts support this clone. This chain joins TRBV2 and TRBJ2-7; the match to TRBD2 covers 7 bases. This CDR3 has 13 amino acids. Germline V CDR1 and CDR2: SNHLY, FYNNEI. The junction had 7 bases not matched to a gene; V was cut back by 7 bases and J by 4 bases. The CDR3 loop reads CASIWREGYEQYF. As DNA, the CDR3 is TGTGCCAGCATCTGGAGGGAGGGGTACGAGCAGTACTTC.

This clone was detected many times. This rearrangement joins TRBV5-1 to TRBJ1-4; D perhaps matches TRBD1 (5 bases). Germline V CDR1 and CDR2: SGHRS, YFSETQ. Trimming took 4 bases from V and 8 from J, leaving 18 bases between them. This CDR3 spans 15 amino acids. The CDR3 sequence is CASSTGTPIGEKLFF. CDR3 bases: TGCGCCAGCAGCACCGGGACTCCGATCGGAGAAAAACTGTTTTTT.

This clone was observed a few times. The V and J genes are TRBV7-9 and TRBJ2-1; TRBD1 matches at 7 bases. With V trimmed by 3 bases and J by 3 bases, 2 bases remained unmatched. The CDR3 contains 14 residues. CDR1 and CDR2 from the germline V gene are SEHNR and FQNEAQ (reference sequence). As DNA, the CDR3 is TGTGCCAGCAGCTTCTGGACAGGCTACAATGAGCAGTTCTTC. Translated, it gives CASSFWTGYNEQFF.

This clone has a count of ten or more. V usage is TRBV7-2 and J usage is TRBJ2-7; 10 bases match TRBD2. The CDR3 loop spans 14 amino acids. J gave up 3 bases and V 5 bases, and 4 bases lay outside the gene matches. The germline CDR1 and CDR2 sequences are SGHTA and FQGNSA. The CDR3 is CASSQLAGGYEQYF. The CDR3 DNA reads TGTGCCAGCAGCCAATTAGCGGGAGGCTACGAGCAGTACTTC.

In its sample, this clone was seen many times. The chain joins TRBV9 to TRBJ1-2; D unresolved. Trimming stripped 0 bases from V and 1 base from J, with 7 bases between. Germline values: CDR1 SGDLS, CDR2 YYNGEE. CDR3 length equals 14 residues. CDR3 sequence: CASSVGRFNYGYTF. The CDR3 coding sequence is TGTGCCAGCAGCGTAGGGAGATTTAACTATGGCTACACCTTC.

This clone has more than one count but fewer than ten. The chain combines TRBV7-9 with TRBJ2-3; TRBD2 agrees at 9 bases. The CDR3 length is 16 residues. Germline lookup yields CDR1 SEHNR and CDR2 FQNEAQ (reference sequence). V was clipped by 5 bases and J by 2 bases; unmatched bases: 8. The CDR3 coding sequence is TGTGCCAGCAGCCTAGGTCTAGCGGGGTTCACAGATACGCAGTATTTT. Translation gives CASSLGLAGFTDTQYF.

This clone was counted many times. The chain employs TRBV5-4 and TRBJ2-7; 9 bases fit TRBD2. V lost 0 bases and J lost 2; bases outside the gene matches: 3. Germline V lookup: CDR1 SGHNT, CDR2 YYREEE (reference sequence). The CDR3 is 15 amino acids. Here the CDR3 reads CASSLGGRATYEQYF. The CDR3 DNA reads TGTGCCAGCAGCTTGGGCGGGAGGGCCACCTACGAGCAGTACTTC. Filled out from reference TRBV5-4 and TRBJ2-7, the complete variable domain reads ETGVTQSPTHLIKTRGQQVTLRCSSQSGHNTVSWYQQALGQGPQFIFQYYREEENGRGNFPPRFSGLQFPNYSSELNVNALELDDSALYLCASSLGGRATYEQYFGPGTRLTVT.

There are many counts of this clone. The rearrangement uses TRBV15 and TRBJ1-1; 7 bases are shared with TRBD1. The germline CDR1 and CDR2 sequences are LNHNV and YYDKDF (reference sequence). This CDR3 is built from 14 residues. J lost 2 bases, V lost 5 bases, and 5 bases had no gene match. The CDR3 reads CATSYDRENTEAFF. The CDR3 region has the DNA TGTGCCACCAGCTACGACAGGGAAAACACTGAAGCTTTCTTT.